Only one count was recorded for the clone carrying this T cell receptor beta chain. Its antigen is unknown. Treatment in this sample: around 19 received Ad26.COV2.S at low or high dose, single or two shots; 5 received placebo; per-sample allocation not given. Samples came from day 63 after the first vaccine or placebo injection. Whoever gave the sample was an adult aged 18-55 years in Boston. Sequencing was performed with immunoSEQ multiplex PCR; in TCRdb, only in-frame clones are kept and a portion is missing. This sample carries about 480,000 clones, around 88% of them seen once, and the ten largest clones take roughly 12%. The data derive from a study of Ad26.COV2.S vaccination and SARS-CoV-2 variants. Study context: The vaccine Ad26.COV2.S was put into the muscle once, or twice with 56 days between. Whole-study results and caveats: The TCR breadth and depth analyses may have understated or missed part of the total T cell responses. Vaccine recipients surpassed placebo recipients in spike-specific TCR breadth.

V lost 6 bases to trimming and J lost 0 bases; unmatched junction nucleotides: 13. The CDR3 runs to 17 residues. Germline assignment: CDR1 MNHEY and CDR2 SMNVEV (reference sequence). This TCR derives from a person aged 18-65 years who received the Ad26.COV2.S COVID-19 vaccine or a placebo. The V and J genes are TRBV27 and TRBJ1-2; TRBD1 matches 7 bases. The sequencing here drew on peripheral blood, taken in a trial of Ad26.COV2.S vaccine versus placebo. DNA of the CDR3: TGTGCCAGCAGCTACTGGGACAGTAAGTTAGCTAACTATGGCTACACCTTC. Its translation: CASSYWDSKLANYGYTF.